Each of the 30 T cell receptor beta chains below was sequenced from the same sample in a study of T cell repertoires in cytomegalovirus infection. TCRdb processed the reads anew with MiXCR; each CDR3 protein has one entry. The sample carries roughly 500,000 distinct CDR3 sequences, approximately 15% recorded once. Sequences were obtained from CD8+ T cells from PBMCs. These TCRs come from a human donor in good health (CMV status not recorded). Some clones in this sample may be carry-over from other donors' samples.

The chain is built from TRBV15 and TRBJ2-5; D is perhaps TRBD1 or TRBD2 (5 bases each). V lost 0 bases to trimming and J lost 5 bases, with 10 bases between them. This CDR3 is 14 amino acids long. CDR1 LNHNV and CDR2 YYDKDF come from the germline V gene (reference sequence). CDR3 amino acids: CATSREIGEETQYF. In DNA, the CDR3 is TGTGCCACCAGCAGAGAAATAGGGGAGGAGACCCAGTACTTC.

Points on this clonotype: A read error is likely, as this CDR3 ends without the conserved phenylalanine or tryptophan. CDR3 sequence: CASSDPGGPEAFV. DNA of the CDR3: TGTGCCAGCAGCGATCCAGGGGGTCCTGAAGCTTTCGTT. The chain carries TRBV7-9 and TRBJ1-1, with TRBD1 identical over 7 bases. The CDR3 runs to 13 residues. V was clipped by 5 bases and J by 6 bases; unmatched bases: 6. Germline CDR1 and CDR2: SEHNR and FQNEAQ (reference sequence).

This clonotype was observed many times. The rearrangement links TRBV11-2 to TRBJ1-1; no definite D call. Germline values: CDR1 SGHAT, CDR2 FQNNGV. The CDR3 covers 13 residues. Trimming removed 3 bases at V and 2 bases at J, with 7 bases between. The CDR3 DNA reads as TGTGCCAGCAGCTTTGGCTCTAACACTGAAGCTTTCTTT. This sequence encodes CASSFGSNTEAFF.

Turning to this clonotype: A much larger clone is a single base away; this may be a read error. The chain couples TRBV7-4 to TRBJ2-7, with D hard to call. This CDR3 comprises 15 residues. With 1 base removed from V and 6 bases from J, the gap between germline ends came to 16 bases. From germline, CDR1 is SGHVT and CDR2 SQSDAQ. The chain's CDR3 is CASSLEPSAGCEQYF. The DNA for the CDR3 is TGTGCCAGCAGCTTAGAACCCTCAGCTGGCTGCGAGCAGTACTTC.

The sample holds many counts of this clonotype. V gene TRBV20-1 combines with J gene TRBJ1-2; D is undetermined. This CDR3 contains 15 residues. Germline CDR1 DFQATT, CDR2 SNEGSKA (reference sequence). V was shortened by 6 bases and J by 3 bases, with 20 bases between the two germline ends. In DNA form, the CDR3 reads TGCAGTGCCGCAGCGGTTAAACGATCGTACTATGGCTACACCTTC. Its protein is CSAAAVKRSYYGYTF.

This clonotype was observed at least ten times. V is TRBV12-3 or TRBV12-4 and J is TRBJ2-1; D unresolved. The ends were cut back, 8 bases at V and 6 bases at J, with 11 bases in the middle. The CDR3 length is 12 residues. As DNA, the CDR3 is TGTGCCAGCCGTAGACAAGTCAATGAGCAGTTCTTC. As protein: CASRRQVNEQFF.

This clonotype occurred many times. V and J are TRBV7-2 and TRBJ2-1; D is uncertain. The CDR3 runs 14 residues. Deletions cut 2 bases from V and 7 bases from J, with 12 bases between. Germline loops: CDR1 SGHTA, CDR2 FQGNSA. The DNA for the CDR3 is TGTGCCAGCAGCTTATGGCTGGGCCGAAATGAGCAGTTCTTC. As protein: CASSLWLGRNEQFF.

There are a few counts of this clonotype. This sequence joins TRBV20-1 and TRBJ2-5; 7 bases are shared with TRBD2. Per the germline V gene, CDR1 is DFQATT and CDR2 is SNEGSKA (reference sequence). Trimming cost V 1 base and J 5 bases; bases outside gene matches: 7. The CDR3 runs to 14 residues. CDR3 region: CSARGRTSLETQYF. DNA for the CDR3: TGCAGTGCTAGAGGTCGGACTAGTTTGGAGACCCAGTACTTC.

This clonotype was picked up many times. This chain joins TRBV9 and TRBJ2-1, with TRBD2 matching 9 bases. Germline CDR1 is SGDLS and CDR2 is YYNGEE. The V and J ends lost 3 bases and 8 bases, in that order; junction bases with no gene match: 12. The CDR3 extends over 16 amino acids. The CDR3 DNA is TGTGCCAGCAGCGCAGGAGGCCTTAGCGGGGGCTATGAGCAGTTCTTC. This codes for CASSAGGLSGGYEQFF.

This clonotype occurred many times. The chain joins TRBV28 to TRBJ1-1; TRBD1 matches 7 bases. The CDR3 consists of 15 residues. The germline CDR1 and CDR2 sequences are MDHEN and SYDVKM. Trimming cost V 3 bases and J 0 bases; bases outside gene matches: 4. CDR3 nucleotides: TGTGCCAGCAGTTTGAAGCAGGGGGTGAACACTGAAGCTTTCTTT. It encodes CASSLKQGVNTEAFF. The variable domain in full, with the rest retrieved from reference TRBV28 and TRBJ1-1, is DVKVTQSSRYLVKRTGEKVFLECVQDMDHENMFWYRQDPGLGLRLIYFSYDVKMKEKGDIPEGYSVSREKKERFSLILESASTNQTSMYLCASSLKQGVNTEAFFGQGTRLTVV.

This clonotype was seen at least ten times. The CDR3 protein is CASSLSGGINRGAFF. CDR3 DNA: TGTGCCAGCAGCTTATCTGGGGGGATAAACAGGGGAGCTTTCTTT. The chain is built from TRBV11-2 and TRBJ1-1, with 7 positions matching TRBD1. CDR3 length: 15 residues. Trimming cost V 2 bases and J 10 bases; bases outside gene matches: 13. In germline, CDR1 is SGHAT, CDR2 FQNNGV.

This clonotype appeared a few times. This chain joins TRBV27 and TRBJ2-5; D gene uncertain. V shed 3 bases and J shed 11 bases, with 10 bases lying between them. Germline CDR1 reads MNHEY; CDR2 reads SMNVEV (reference sequence). CDR3 length: 11 residues. The CDR3 spells CASSFGGPQYF. The CDR3 DNA follows: TGTGCCAGCAGTTTCGGTGGACCGCAGTACTTC.

This sequence joins TRBV6-1 and TRBJ2-1; possibly TRBD2 for D (5 bases). The CDR3 has 15 residues. Looked up from germline, CDR1 is MNHNS and CDR2 is SASEGT. Trimming left V 4 bases short and J 4 bases short, with 14 bases between. The CDR3 region has the DNA TGTGCCAGCAGTGTACCGGGAAAGTATTACAATGAGCAGTTCTTC. This gives the protein CASSVPGKYYNEQFF.

In this sample, this clonotype turned up a few times. The chain joins TRBV27 to TRBJ2-4; TRBD1 might be the D (5 bases). This CDR3 is 17 amino acids long. V was shortened by 5 bases and J by 2 bases, with 19 bases between the two germline ends. Germline lookup yields CDR1 MNHEY and CDR2 SMNVEV (reference sequence). The CDR3 region has the DNA TGTGCCAGCAGTACAATCAAGGGGCCTCGCACCAAAAACATTCAGTACTTC. It is translated as CASSTIKGPRTKNIQYF.

This clonotype was observed many times. The CDR3 reads CAIMGAGGRYEQYF. The CDR3 DNA follows: TGTGCCATCATGGGGGCGGGAGGGCGCTACGAGCAGTACTTC. The chain employs TRBV10-3 and TRBJ2-7; 9 positions match TRBD2. This CDR3 is 14 amino acids long. J lost 3 bases, V lost 7 bases, and 7 bases had no gene match. Germline CDR1 ENHRY, CDR2 SYGVKD.

This clonotype was seen only a few times. The V and J genes are TRBV2 and TRBJ2-7; D remains unclear. The germline CDR1 and CDR2 sequences are SNHLY and FYNNEI. CDR3 size: 14 residues. The V end lost 4 bases, the J end lost 3 bases, and 13 bases lay between the germline ends. CDR3 bases: TGTGCCAGCAGTGGAGATTACCAAGGCTACGAGCAGTACTTC. As protein: CASSGDYQGYEQYF.

In its sample, this clonotype was seen many times. This chain uses TRBV27 with TRBJ2-7; TRBD1 agrees at 9 bases. After removal of 2 bases from V and 5 bases from J, the junction contained 7 bases not matched to a gene. Per germline, CDR1 MNHEY and CDR2 SMNVEV (reference sequence). The CDR3 has 15 amino acids. The CDR3 nucleotides read TGTGCCAGCAGTTTAACAACCGGGACAGGGCACGAGCAGTACTTC. It encodes CASSLTTGTGHEQYF.

Many counts were recorded for this clonotype. The gene calls are TRBV28 and TRBJ2-7, with D maybe TRBD1 (6 bases). Trimming removed 6 bases from V and 0 bases from J, with 21 bases in between. This CDR3 has 17 residues. Germline CDR1 is MDHEN and CDR2 is SYDVKM. The CDR3 DNA is TGTGCCAGCAGCTTAAGGACAGCCACGATAACCTCCTACGAGCAGTACTTC. This encodes CASSLRTATITSYEQYF.

This chain's CDR3 is CASSQEGTGGNSPLHF. CDR3 nucleotides: TGCGCCAGCAGCCAAGAGGGGACAGGGGGAAATTCACCCCTCCACTTT. The rearrangement links TRBV4-1 to TRBJ1-6, with TRBD1 identical over 11 bases. This CDR3 is built from 16 residues. Germline CDR1 reads MGHRA; CDR2 reads YSYEKL. V trimming: 0 bases; J trimming: 7 bases; junction bases outside the gene matches: 2.

The chain couples TRBV6-6 to TRBJ2-1; D is tentatively TRBD1 or TRBD2 (5 bases each). Trimming removed 10 bases from V and 0 bases from J, with 19 bases in between. The CDR3 runs 16 residues. Germline CDR1 and CDR2: MNHNY and SVGAGI (reference sequence). The CDR3 DNA follows: TGTGCCACCGCCTCCCGGGACCCGAGCTCCTACAATGAGCAGTTCTTC. The encoded protein is CATASRDPSSYNEQFF.

The chain employs TRBV19 and TRBJ1-1, with TRBD1 matching over 7 bases. Germline lookup yields CDR1 LNHDA and CDR2 SQIVND (reference sequence). The CDR3 sequence is 11 residues long. In nucleotides, the CDR3 is TGTGCAGCCGGGACAGTGATGGGAGCTTTCTTT. Translated: CAAGTVMGAFF.

This clonotype was seen ten or more times. This chain links TRBV4-1 with TRBJ2-5; 10 bases map to TRBD2. CDR3 length: 16 amino acids. In germline, CDR1 is MGHRA, CDR2 YSYEKL. V shed 2 bases and J 3 bases; nucleotides not matched to a gene: 6. CDR3 nucleotides: TGCGCCAGCAGCCAAAGGATAGCGGGAGGCGAAGAGACCCAGTACTTC. This translates into CASSQRIAGGEETQYF.

In its sample, this clonotype was seen once. The genes are TRBV29-1 and TRBJ1-3, with D hard to call. The germline CDR1 and CDR2 sequences are SQVTM and ANQGSEA. Trimming cost V 6 bases and J 5 bases, with 8 bases left between them. The CDR3 length is 11 residues. The CDR3 loop reads CSVASRNTIYF. The CDR3 DNA reads as TGCAGCGTGGCAAGTAGAAACACCATATATTTT.

The CDR3 loop is CASSGWTGAGLGSSNYGYTF. As DNA, the CDR3 is TGTGCCAGCAGTGGCTGGACAGGCGCGGGGTTGGGCTCCTCTAACTATGGCTACACCTTC. The chain uses TRBV27 and TRBJ1-2; TRBD1 agrees at 7 bases. This CDR3 spans 20 amino acids. V gave up 5 bases and J gave up 0 bases; unmatched junction bases: 21. The germline CDR1 and CDR2 sequences are MNHEY and SMNVEV (reference sequence).

The CDR3 protein is CASSATSGRGSYEQYF. The CDR3 DNA reads TGTGCCAGCAGCGCTACTAGCGGCCGCGGCTCCTACGAGCAGTACTTC. The genes are TRBV7-9 and TRBJ2-7; 8 bases line up with TRBD2. Germline V CDR1 and CDR2: SEHNR, FQNEAQ (reference sequence). V shed 5 bases, J shed 0 bases, and the junction held 9 bases outside the gene matches. This CDR3 contains 16 residues.

Details on this clonotype: It may be a read error: a sequence one base away is much more abundant. The final CDR3 position lacks the conserved phenylalanine or tryptophan, pointing to a likely read error. The rearrangement links TRBV7-4 to TRBJ2-1, with no clear D. Germline CDR1 SGHVT, CDR2 SQSDAQ. The CDR3 is made up of 12 amino acids. Trimming removed 4 bases at V and 7 bases at J, with 8 bases between. CDR3 bases: TGTGCCAGCAGCTACCCCGGGAATGAGCAGTTCTTA. Protein product: CASSYPGNEQFL.

J is TRBJ2-3 and V is TRBV20-1; 9 bases agree with TRBD2. CDR1 DFQATT and CDR2 SNEGSKA come from the germline V gene (reference sequence). V trimming: 6 bases; J trimming: 3 bases; junction bases outside the gene matches: 10. CDR3 size: 15 residues. The CDR3 loop reads CSATLSGRKTDTQYF. The CDR3 bases are TGCAGTGCAACTCTTAGCGGGAGAAAAACAGATACGCAGTATTTT.

The table lists this clonotype with many counts. The CDR3 coding sequence is TGTGCCATCCCTCGAGGGGATGGCTACACCTTC. It is translated as CAIPRGDGYTF. The chain links TRBV10-3 to TRBJ1-2; TRBD1 might be the D (5 bases). Germline assignment: CDR1 ENHRY and CDR2 SYGVKD. V dropped 8 bases and J dropped 6 bases, with 10 bases sitting between them. There are 11 residues in the CDR3.

There are many counts of this clonotype. This rearrangement joins TRBV6-5 to TRBJ2-6; 10 bases are shared with TRBD1. The CDR3 runs 18 residues. Trimming removed 2 bases from V and 1 base from J; junction bases left unmatched: 5. The V gene's germline CDR1 is MNHEY and CDR2 SVGAGI. The CDR3 here is CASSYAGTGVSGANVLTF. In DNA, the CDR3 is TGTGCCAGCAGTTACGCCGGGACAGGGGTTTCTGGGGCCAACGTCCTGACTTTC.

The rearrangement joins TRBV9 to TRBJ2-3; 8 nucleotides align to TRBD2. CDR3 length: 15 residues. CDR1 is SGDLS, CDR2 YYNGEE, per germline. The junction had 4 bases not matched to a gene; V was cut back by 2 bases and J by 2 bases. The CDR3 reads CASSVGGGITDTQYF. As DNA, the CDR3 is TGTGCCAGCAGCGTCGGGGGGGGGATCACAGATACGCAGTATTTT.